This TCR beta chain was retrieved from a study of blood T cell repertoires in COVID-19. Study-level background: Italy, Spain and the United States were the sources of the convalescent and acute COVID-19 samples. PBMCs, B-cell-depleted T cells, or T cells provided the cDNA or gDNA that made up the material.

This clone was recorded a few times. From germline, CDR1 is KGHSH and CDR2 LQKENI. The CDR3 covers 17 residues. J lost 2 bases, V lost 3 bases, and 6 bases had no gene match. TCRdb's copy holds only in-frame clones and misses some; the assay was immunoSEQ multiplex PCR. The sample has about 180,000 clones, about four fifths seen once. Sequences were obtained from peripheral blood. The sequence derives from an older man with active or convalescent COVID-19. The chain uses TRBV18 and TRBJ1-3, with 11 positions matching TRBD1. As DNA, the CDR3 is TGTGCCAGCTCACCGATCCCGGGACAGGGGGCTGGAAACACCATATATTTT. Encoded protein: CASSPIPGQGAGNTIYF.